This T cell receptor (beta chain) was retrieved from a study of T cell responses to AZD1222 COVID-19 vaccine. Points on this clone: The antigen remains unidentified.

Germline CDR1 reads MNHEY; CDR2 reads SVGAGI. Trimming shortened V by 0 bases and J by 7 bases, and 13 bases separated the two germline ends. The length of the CDR3 is 15 residues. Generated by immunoSEQ multiplex PCR, the TCRdb table keeps only in-frame clones and is missing some. The data show just under 150,000 clones, about 86% seen once. Regarding the study as a whole: Baseline antibody screening turned up just a handful of seropositive AZD1222 recipients.

The sample here was peripheral blood, taken 28 days after the second AZD1222 dose. This sequence was found in an adult who received the AZD1222 COVID-19 vaccine. The chain is built from TRBV6-5 and TRBJ1-5; perhaps TRBD1 as D (5 bases). The CDR3 loop reads CASSYSTQGGQPQHF. The CDR3 DNA reads as TGTGCCAGCAGTTACTCGACCCAGGGAGGCCAGCCCCAGCATTTT.